This T cell receptor (beta chain) was recovered during a study of cytotoxic CD8 clonotypes in ibrutinib-treated CLL. The repertoire was sequenced with immunoSEQ multiplex PCR; TCRdb's copy has only in-frame clones and lacks some. Of approximately 340,000 clones in the sample, over 55% were seen once. V dropped 1 base and J dropped 8; count of bases not matched to a gene: 7. The CDR3 is 14 amino acids. The V gene's germline CDR1 is SGDLS and CDR2 YYNGEE. This clonotype was sampled from a human donor with chronic lymphocytic leukemia. The V gene is TRBV9, the J gene TRBJ1-2; 8 nucleotides match TRBD1. Sequences were derived from PBMCs, sampled after 36 months of ibrutinib treatment. CDR3: CASSVLDRATGYTF. For the CDR3, the DNA is TGTGCCAGCAGCGTACTGGACAGGGCCACGGGCTACACCTTC.